What follows describes a single T cell receptor beta chain. Its antigen remains unknown. PCR was performed using 60 Vbeta and 13 Jbeta primers. Here immunoSEQ multiplex PCR was the method, and the copy in TCRdb shows in-frame clones only, minus some. Here the sample spans about 86,000 clones, around 79% being singletons. This CDR3 has 14 residues. Germline CDR1 reads ENHRY; CDR2 reads SYGVKD. Trimming removed 2 bases from V and 5 bases from J, with 12 bases in between. The data stem from a study of cytomegalovirus exposure and HLA in healthy donors. Overall study findings and caveats: TRBV6-2, TRBV6-3 and some other V segments were unresolvable in 87-base-pair reads. As immune exposure information, only CMV serostatus was available. High sensitivity and specificity were reportedly achieved when the classifier diagnosed cytomegalovirus status. Within the data, a cluster of highly shared sequence variants was likely a sequencing artifact.

Material for sequencing was PBMCs. The V gene is TRBV10-3, the J gene TRBJ2-5, with no clear D. This TCR derives from a woman in her thirties or forties in good health and CMV-seropositive. The CDR3 here is CAISETLPGETQYF. The CDR3 nucleotides are TGTGCCATCAGTGAGACCCTCCCAGGCGAGACCCAGTACTTC.